This T cell receptor (beta chain) was profiled in a study of vaccination and CD4 T cells after COVID-19. Study information: Vaccinees got either two BNT162b2 doses or two mRNA-1273 doses. A median of around 70 days (range 14 to 241) separated dose two from the taking of post-vaccine samples.

Turning to this clonotype: Its antigen is unknown.

Documented treatment: approximately nine-day PBMC culture with coronavirus spike peptide pools or control peptides (ViraFEST assay). With V trimmed by 0 bases and J by 7 bases, 11 bases remained unmatched. CDR1 SGHRS and CDR2 YFSETQ come from the germline V gene. This CDR3 comprises 16 residues. At the Johns Hopkins FTIC core, DNA taken from cultured CD4+ T cells was sequenced by way of the Oncomine TCR Beta short-read assay. Genomic DNA was isolated from cultured CD4+ T cells. TCRdb re-called the PCR reads with MiXCR, one entry per CDR3 protein. Among almost 20,000 distinct CDR3 sequences listed, around 46% were seen once.

This receptor was identified in a human donor who had recovered from COVID-19. Source: CD4+ T cells from blood, cultured in vitro, taken before SARS-CoV-2 vaccination. The chain uses TRBV5-1 and TRBJ2-7; 9 bases align to TRBD2. CDR3 amino acids: CASSLGVAGVVGEQYF. In DNA form, the CDR3 reads TGCGCCAGCAGCTTGGGAGTAGCGGGAGTGGTAGGGGAGCAGTACTTC.